These 30 T cell receptor beta chains share one sample of origin, sequenced in a study of CD8 T cells in Susac syndrome. RNA in amounts of roughly 0.5 to 1 ug was reverse transcribed with random hexamers. TCRdb reprocessed the immunoSEQ multiplex PCR reads via MiXCR and lists one record per CDR3 protein. The table records some 200,000 distinct CDR3 sequences, about 90% of them present only once. Sample: CD8+ T cells from PBMCs. The receptors come from a human donor with multiple sclerosis.

The chain has TRBV7-9 and TRBJ2-1, with D unresolved. The CDR3 runs to 14 residues. V was pared by 3 bases and J by 5 bases, with 11 bases between. Germline CDR1 is SEHNR and CDR2 is FQNEAQ (reference sequence). This chain's CDR3 is CASSFPPGDNEQFF. CDR3 bases: TGTGCCAGCAGCTTTCCCCCCGGAGACAATGAGCAGTTCTTC.

The V call is TRBV20-1, the J call TRBJ2-7, with a tentative D call TRBD1 (5 bases). This CDR3 is 14 amino acids long. The germline V gene encodes CDR1 DFQATT and CDR2 SNEGSKA (reference sequence). V lost 3 bases, J lost 0 bases, and 12 bases lay in between. CDR3 protein: CSARTEESSYEQYF. CDR3 sequence (DNA): TGCAGTGCTAGGACAGAGGAGAGCTCCTACGAGCAGTACTTC.

The chain employs TRBV9 and TRBJ2-2; maybe TRBD2 (5 bases). The CDR3 runs to 16 residues. CDR1 and CDR2 (germline): SGDLS, YYNGEE. V was shortened by 0 bases and J by 0 bases, with 9 bases between the two germline ends. The DNA of the CDR3 is TGTGCCAGCAGCGTAGCGGCTAGCCCGAACACCGGGGAGCTGTTTTTT. Its protein is CASSVAASPNTGELFF. The variable domain in full, with the rest retrieved from reference TRBV9 and TRBJ2-2, is DSGVTQTPKHLITATGQRVTLRCSPRSGDLSVYWYQQSLDQGLQFLIQYYNGEERAKGNILERFSAQQFPDLHSELNLSSLELGDSALYFCASSVAASPNTGELFFGEGSRLTVL.

The V gene is TRBV9, the J gene TRBJ1-3, with 8 bases identical to TRBD1. The CDR3 spans 15 residues. The ends lost 0 bases at V and 8 bases at J; junction bases unmatched: 7. Germline CDR1 is SGDLS and CDR2 is YYNGEE. CDR3 sequence: CASSVVTGGPDTIYF. DNA for the CDR3: TGTGCCAGCAGCGTAGTCACAGGGGGTCCGGACACCATATATTTT.

The gene calls are TRBV7-8 and TRBJ2-1, with a weak D call TRBD2 (5 bases). Germline V gene sequence: CDR1 SGHVS, CDR2 FQNEAQ. This CDR3 comprises 15 residues. V shed 1 base and J shed 9 bases, with 16 bases lying between them. CDR3 DNA sequence: TGTGCCAGCAGCTTAGAGGCACTAGAGATCGGTGAGCAGTTCTTC. It yields the protein CASSLEALEIGEQFF.

The chain is built from TRBV12-5 and TRBJ2-1, with 14 bases matching TRBD2. V was clipped by 3 bases and J by 10 bases; unmatched bases: 11. The CDR3 loop spans 17 amino acids. Germline V gene sequence: CDR1 LGHNT, CDR2 FRNRAP. For the CDR3, the DNA is TGTGCTAGTGGTTTCTTTGGGGGACTAGCGGGAGTGCAAGAGCAGTTCTTC. Translation gives CASGFFGGLAGVQEQFF.

The chain employs TRBV12-3 or TRBV12-4 and TRBJ2-3; 9 bases map to TRBD1. The CDR3 is 15 amino acids. The V segment lost 5 bases and the J segment 4 bases; nucleotides outside the gene matches: 7. The CDR3 sequence is CASSNSGQGPDTQYF. The CDR3 DNA follows: TGTGCCAGCAGTAACTCCGGACAGGGGCCAGATACGCAGTATTTT.

The J gene is TRBJ2-5, the V gene TRBV4-3, with D perhaps given as TRBD1 or TRBD2 (5 bases each). The germline V gene has CDR1 LGHNA and CDR2 YSLEER. CDR3 length: 14 amino acids. V lost 1 base and J lost 5, with 11 bases in between. In DNA form, the CDR3 reads TGCGCCAGCAGCCAAGGCGGATGGGGGGAGACCCAGTACTTC. Translated, it gives CASSQGGWGETQYF.

The chain uses TRBV7-8 and TRBJ2-5, with 7 positions matching TRBD1. V lost 5 bases to trimming and J lost 2 bases; unmatched junction nucleotides: 5. The CDR3 is 14 amino acids. Germline CDR1 and CDR2: SGHVS and FQNEAQ. For the CDR3, the DNA is TGTGCCAGCAGCCCCCGGGACAGACAAGAGACCCAGTACTTC. This encodes CASSPRDRQETQYF.

This chain joins TRBV2 and TRBJ2-2; the D is unclear. CDR3 length: 13 residues. CDR1 and CDR2 from the germline V gene are SNHLY and FYNNEI. The V and J ends lost 6 bases and 5 bases respectively, with 10 bases between them. The CDR3 nucleotides are TGTGCCAGCAGCGGCAGTAGGACCGGGGAGCTGTTTTTT. Its protein is CASSGSRTGELFF.

The chain combines TRBV7-3 with TRBJ2-3, with D possibly TRBD2 on 5 matching bases. This CDR3 has 15 residues. Trimming shortened V by 5 bases and J by 2 bases, and 14 bases separated the two germline ends. CDR1 SGHTA and CDR2 FQGTGA come from the germline V gene. The CDR3 reads CASSPSTRHTDTQYF. The CDR3 nucleotides read TGTGCCAGCAGCCCTAGCACTAGGCACACAGATACGCAGTATTTT.

This clonotype was detected only once. The conserved phenylalanine or tryptophan is not found at the CDR3 terminus, so this likely reflects a read error. The V gene is TRBV10-2, the J gene TRBJ1-1; D may be TRBD1 (5 bases). From germline, CDR1 is WSHSY and CDR2 SAAADI. Trimming removed 3 bases from V and 7 bases from J, with 6 bases in between. The length of the CDR3 is 11 residues. CDR3 sequence: CASSDGGEAFS. The DNA of the CDR3 is TGCGCCAGCAGTGACGGGGGTGAAGCTTTCTCT.

The chain joins TRBV19 to TRBJ1-2, with 7 bases identical to TRBD1. CDR3 length equals 13 residues. Germline V lookup: CDR1 LNHDA, CDR2 SQIVND (reference sequence). Losses at the gene ends were 3 bases for V and 5 bases for J; bases not matched to a gene: 3. The CDR3 DNA is TGTGCCAGTAGTATGGGGACAGAATATGGCTACACCTTC. Translating gives CASSMGTEYGYTF.

The V call is TRBV21-1, the J call TRBJ2-7; TRBD2, the D gene given by the table, was not confirmed from the DNA. TRBV21-1 counts as a pseudogene. This CDR3 spans 14 amino acids. In DNA, the CDR3 is TGTGCCAGCAGGGCCCATCGGTCGGACGATAGGCAGTACTTC. Protein sequence: CASRAHRSDDRQYF.

The V gene is TRBV27, the J gene TRBJ2-7; 7 bases match TRBD2. Germline CDR1 MNHEY, CDR2 SMNVEV (reference sequence). V lost 5 bases, J lost 3 bases, and 7 bases stayed unmatched. This CDR3 has 14 residues. The CDR3 is CASSPGTMFYEQYF. As DNA, the CDR3 is TGTGCCAGCAGTCCCGGGACTATGTTCTACGAGCAGTACTTC.

The chain couples TRBV7-9 to TRBJ2-7; unclear D gene. Deletions cut 4 bases from V and 0 bases from J, with 10 bases between. CDR1 and CDR2 from the germline V gene are SEHNR and FQNEAQ (reference sequence). The CDR3 consists of 14 residues. The CDR3 nucleotides read TGTGCCAGCAGCTCCGGCGGCCCCTCCTACGAGCAGTACTTC. Translating gives CASSSGGPSYEQYF.

The V gene is TRBV5-1, the J gene TRBJ1-1; D is ambiguous. This CDR3 has 14 residues. V lost 4 bases, J lost 4 bases, and 14 bases lay in between. Per the germline V gene, CDR1 is SGHRS and CDR2 is YFSETQ. The chain's CDR3 is CASSPRPVPTEAFF. Written as DNA, the CDR3 is TGCGCCAGCAGCCCGCGCCCGGTCCCCACTGAAGCTTTCTTT.

This clonotype was observed a single time. V and J are TRBV24-1 and TRBJ2-2; weak D call: TRBD2 (6 bases). Trimming removed 4 bases from V and 12 bases from J, with 8 bases in between. The germline V gene has CDR1 KGHDR and CDR2 SFDVKD. This CDR3 has 11 residues. Here the CDR3 reads CATSEGLKLFF. The CDR3 region has the DNA TGTGCCACCAGTGAGGGACTCAAGCTGTTTTTT.

V usage is TRBV13 and J usage is TRBJ2-7, with D perhaps TRBD2 (7 bases). CDR1 and CDR2 (germline): PRHDT, FYEKMQ (reference sequence). The CDR3 loop spans 15 amino acids. Trimming removed 8 bases from V and 2 bases from J, with 19 bases in between. The CDR3 DNA is TGTGCCAGCGGATGGGGGGGACAAGGGGCCTACGAGCAGTACTTC. Its protein is CASGWGGQGAYEQYF.

This CDR3 is CASSQDRGYLETQYF. Written as DNA, the CDR3 is TGCGCCAGCAGCCAAGACAGGGGATATTTGGAGACCCAGTACTTC. The V call is TRBV4-3, the J call TRBJ2-5, with D perhaps matching TRBD1 (6 bases). V dropped 0 bases and J dropped 5 bases, with 13 bases sitting between them. The germline V gene has CDR1 LGHNA and CDR2 YSLEER. This CDR3 region has 15 residues.

The rearrangement joins TRBV6-6 to TRBJ2-2; no definite D call. V lost 8 bases, J lost 1 base, and 17 bases lay in between. Germline V lookup: CDR1 MNHNY, CDR2 SVGAGI (reference sequence). The CDR3 runs to 16 residues. Written as DNA, the CDR3 is TGTGCCAGCGCAGAAATGGAAATCGGGAACACCGGGGAGCTGTTTTTT. This encodes CASAEMEIGNTGELFF.

This chain uses TRBV11-2 with TRBJ2-1; tentatively, D is TRBD2 (5 bases). The CDR3 has 17 amino acids. From germline, CDR1 is SGHAT and CDR2 FQNNGV. Trimming removed 1 base at V and 2 bases at J, with 15 bases between. The CDR3 region has the DNA TGTGCCAGCAGCTTAGGACCAGCGGTTCGCCCCTACAATGAGCAGTTCTTC. It translates to CASSLGPAVRPYNEQFF.

The rearrangement uses TRBV11-2 and TRBJ2-2, with TRBD2 as a possible D gene (5 bases). Trimming took 5 bases from V and 9 from J, leaving 10 bases between them. Germline values: CDR1 SGHAT, CDR2 FQNNGV. CDR3 size: 12 residues. CDR3 sequence: CASSELGRELFF. DNA of the CDR3: TGTGCCAGCAGCGAACTCGGGAGGGAGCTGTTTTTT. Full variable domain (rest looked up from reference TRBV11-2 and TRBJ2-2): EAGVAQSPRYKIIEKRQSVAFWCNPISGHATLYWYQQILGQGPKLLIQFQNNGVVDDSQLPKDRFSAERLKGVDSTLKIQPAKLEDSAVYLCASSELGRELFFGEGSRLTVL.

CDR3 coding DNA: TGTGCCAGTACATCCGGGACAGGGTACACCGGGGAGCTGTTTTTT. This codes for CASTSGTGYTGELFF. V usage is TRBV12-3 or TRBV12-4 and J usage is TRBJ2-2; 9 bases are a match to TRBD1. The CDR3 spans 15 residues. V was clipped by 9 bases and J by 3 bases; unmatched bases: 8.

The chain couples TRBV2 to TRBJ2-5; D remains ambiguous. V was shortened by 5 bases and J by 2 bases, with 12 bases between the two germline ends. The CDR3 is 14 amino acids. Germline CDR1 is SNHLY and CDR2 is FYNNEI. CDR3 DNA sequence: TGTGCCAGCAGTCCTCTAGACGATCAAGAGACCCAGTACTTC. Translation: CASSPLDDQETQYF.

This chain joins TRBV6-5 and TRBJ1-2, with D possibly matching TRBD1 (5 bases). Germline loops: CDR1 MNHEY, CDR2 SVGAGI. The CDR3 length is 15 residues. The V end lost 6 bases, the J end lost 5 bases, and 19 bases lay between the germline ends. The CDR3 DNA sequence: TGTGCCAGCAGCTTACAGGCGTCAGCCTCTTATGGCTACACCTTC. Encoded protein: CASSLQASASYGYTF.

This chain joins TRBV6-1 and TRBJ2-3, with 7 bases aligning to TRBD2. Unmatched junction bases numbered 9, after V lost 6 bases and J lost 6 bases. This CDR3 is built from 14 residues. CDR1 and CDR2 from the germline V gene are MNHNS and SASEGT. The DNA for the CDR3 is TGTGCCAGCAGCCGGCTGGCAGCGGGGGATACGCAGTATTTT. As protein: CASSRLAAGDTQYF.

The sample holds one count of this clonotype. V and J are TRBV9 and TRBJ2-5, with 14 bases that match TRBD2. V shed 2 bases and J 3 bases; nucleotides not matched to a gene: 0. The CDR3 is 15 residues long. Germline CDR1 reads SGDLS; CDR2 reads YYNGEE. CDR3 region: CASSVGLAGEETQYF. The CDR3 DNA follows: TGTGCCAGCAGCGTGGGACTAGCGGGAGAAGAGACCCAGTACTTC.

This chain joins TRBV29-1 and TRBJ2-5, with D maybe TRBD2 (6 bases). Trimming removed 2 bases from V and 5 bases from J, with 18 bases in between. Germline CDR1 is SQVTM and CDR2 is ANQGSEA. There are 15 residues in the CDR3. The CDR3, as DNA: TGCAGCGTTGAATCATGGGACTCGGTTTCGGAGACCCAGTACTTC. Protein: CSVESWDSVSETQYF.

The chain carries TRBV2 and TRBJ2-6; possible D gene TRBD1, 6 bases. The germline V gene encodes CDR1 SNHLY and CDR2 FYNNEI. The CDR3 runs to 17 residues. V was cut by 4 bases and J by 0 bases, with 13 bases left in between. CDR3 in DNA: TGTGCCAGCAGTGTTGGGGGCCTCCTCTCTGGGGCCAACGTCCTGACTTTC. Translating gives CASSVGGLLSGANVLTF.